The clone carrying this T cell receptor beta chain was recorded once. This entry is derived from a study of blood T cell repertoires in COVID-19. Study-wide background: COVID-19 samples, acute and convalescent, were from the United States, Italy and Spain.

CDR1 is MNHEY and CDR2 is SMNVEV in the germline V gene (reference sequence). The V end lost 0 bases, the J end lost 6 bases, and 15 bases lay between the germline ends. The CDR3 contains 16 residues. In the study's own analysis: Reference gene primer amplification in the assay estimated nucleated cell counts. Sequenced by immunoSEQ multiplex PCR; TCRdb stores in-frame clones only, minus some. That table supplies the V and J calls and clone size; D and trimming were determined from the DNA. The table shows a few hundred thousand clones, with over 75% occurring only once. The chain recombines TRBV27 with TRBJ1-5, with D perhaps TRBD1 (6 bases). Input material: peripheral blood. This TCR was recovered from a human donor in a cohort sampled during active COVID-19. The CDR3 spells CASSLSIPGAGQPQHF. The CDR3 nucleotides read TGTGCCAGCAGTTTATCGATTCCAGGGGCAGGTCAGCCCCAGCATTTT.